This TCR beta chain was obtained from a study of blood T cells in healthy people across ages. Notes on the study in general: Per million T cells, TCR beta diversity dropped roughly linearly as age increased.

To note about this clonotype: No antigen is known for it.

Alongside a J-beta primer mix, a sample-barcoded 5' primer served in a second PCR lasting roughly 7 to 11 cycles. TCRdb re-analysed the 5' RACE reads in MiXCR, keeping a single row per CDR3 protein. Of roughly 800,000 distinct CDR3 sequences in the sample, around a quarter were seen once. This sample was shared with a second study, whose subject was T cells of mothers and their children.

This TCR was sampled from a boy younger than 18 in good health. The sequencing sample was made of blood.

CDR3 sequence: CASSLSLPGSRPDTQYF. The CDR3 bases are TGTGCCAGCAGCTTATCCCTTCCGGGGAGCCGGCCAGATACGCAGTATTTT. The chain joins TRBV7-2 to TRBJ2-3, with D possibly matching TRBD2 (5 bases). The CDR3 totals 17 residues. Germline V lookup: CDR1 SGHTA, CDR2 FQGNSA. Between the trimmed V and J ends, which lost 2 bases and 4 bases, there was a span of 19 bases.